These 21 T cell receptor beta chains were sequenced from one sample in a study of shared clonotypes between healthy human individuals. Sequencing was performed with immunoSEQ multiplex PCR; in TCRdb, only in-frame clones are kept and a portion is missing. The sample consists of around 500,000 clones, 75% to 85% of them appearing once. Sequencing was done on a sample of PBMCs. The receptor set was obtained from a woman aged 40-49 years in good health. Some clones in this sample may be carry-over from other donors' samples.

The rearrangement uses TRBV6-4 and TRBJ2-6; TRBD2 agrees at 10 bases. Germline trimming cut 4 bases from V and 0 bases from J; bases unmatched to any gene: 0. CDR1 and CDR2 from the germline V gene are MRHNA and SNTAGT. The CDR3 is made up of 16 amino acids. Here the CDR3 reads CASSGTSGSGANVLTF. The CDR3 DNA follows: TGTGCCAGCAGTGGGACTAGCGGCTCTGGGGCCAACGTCCTGACTTTC.

This clone was seen ten or more times. Other DNA sequences in this specimen translate into the identical CDR3. The genes are TRBV18 and TRBJ1-1; TRBD1 aligns across 7 bases. V lost 3 bases, J lost 2 bases, and 6 bases stayed unmatched. Germline V CDR1 and CDR2: KGHSH, LQKENI. This CDR3 has 15 residues. The CDR3 loop is CASSPGTELNTEAFF. In DNA form, the CDR3 reads TGTGCCAGCTCACCCGGGACAGAACTCAACACTGAAGCTTTCTTT. Drawing the rest from reference TRBV18 and TRBJ1-1, the complete variable domain is NAGVMQNPRHLVRRRGQEARLRCSPMKGHSHVYWYRQLPEEGLKFMVYLQKENIIDESGMPKERFSAEFPKEGPSILRIQQVVRGDSAAYFCASSPGTELNTEAFFGQGTRLTVV.

As to this clone: The CDR3 does not close with the conserved phenylalanine or tryptophan, likely indicating a read error. V and J are TRBV14 and TRBJ1-2, with 7 bases aligning to TRBD1. The CDR3 contains 16 residues. V gave up 4 bases and J gave up 1 base; unmatched junction bases: 9. The germline gives CDR1 SGHDN, CDR2 FVKESK. CDR3 in amino acids: CASSPQGGSLNYGYTS. The CDR3 coding sequence is TGTGCCAGCAGCCCTCAGGGGGGCAGCCTTAACTATGGCTACACCTCC.

J is TRBJ1-1 and V is TRBV10-1, with D maybe TRBD1 (6 bases). The CDR3 spans 13 residues. CDR1 WNHNN and CDR2 SYGVQD come from the germline V gene (reference sequence). The V end was cut by 6 bases, the J end by 1 base, with 9 bases between. This CDR3 reads CASRAGQNTEAFF. The CDR3 bases are TGCGCCAGCAGAGCGGGACAGAACACTGAAGCTTTCTTT.

The J gene is TRBJ2-7, the V gene TRBV29-1; TRBD1 matches 8 bases. This CDR3 comprises 14 residues. The germline gives CDR1 SQVTM, CDR2 ANQGSEA. Trimming removed 7 bases from V and 3 bases from J; junction bases left unmatched: 11. The CDR3 sequence: CSAVTGVPIYEQYF. The CDR3 DNA follows: TGCAGCGCCGTGACAGGGGTGCCTATCTACGAGCAGTACTTC.

This chain joins TRBV5-5 and TRBJ2-5; 12 bases fit TRBD2. In germline, CDR1 is SGHKS, CDR2 YYEKEE (reference sequence). The CDR3 contains 16 residues. J gave up 5 bases and V 6 bases, and 11 bases lay outside the gene matches. CDR3 DNA sequence: TGTGCCAGCACCTCCGGACTAGCGGGACGAAGGGAGACCCAGTACTTC. This codes for CASTSGLAGRRETQYF.

This clone appeared a few times. Different DNA sequences within this sample yield the same CDR3. The chain has TRBV27 and TRBJ2-7, with 8 positions matching TRBD2. The germline CDR1 and CDR2 sequences are MNHEY and SMNVEV (reference sequence). The CDR3 is 13 amino acids. The ends lost 2 bases at V and 4 bases at J; junction bases unmatched: 1. CDR3: CASSLTSGYEQYF. The CDR3 DNA reads as TGTGCCAGCAGTTTAACTAGCGGTTACGAGCAGTACTTC.

This clone showed up just once. This chain uses TRBV19 with TRBJ2-4; the D gene is possibly TRBD2 (6 bases). Germline V lookup: CDR1 LNHDA, CDR2 SQIVND (reference sequence). The CDR3 runs 14 residues. V was shortened by 3 bases and J by 9 bases, with 15 bases between the two germline ends. The CDR3 sequence is CASSMVPPEGIQYF. CDR3 DNA sequence: TGTGCCAGTAGTATGGTCCCCCCGGAGGGCATTCAGTACTTC.

This sequence joins TRBV19 and TRBJ2-2; no clear D. Looked up from germline, CDR1 is LNHDA and CDR2 is SQIVND (reference sequence). CDR3 length: 15 residues. The ends were cut back, 7 bases at V and 7 bases at J, with 19 bases in the middle. CDR3 region: CASIQPRALGGELFF. In nucleotides, the CDR3 is TGTGCCAGTATACAGCCCCGGGCCCTCGGCGGGGAGCTGTTTTTT.

V gene TRBV4-2 combines with J gene TRBJ2-7; D could derive from TRBD1 or TRBD2 (5 bases each). Trimming removed 6 bases at V and 7 bases at J, with 19 bases between. The length of the CDR3 is 14 residues. CDR1 and CDR2 from the germline V gene are LGHNA and YNFKEQ. The CDR3 coding sequence is TGTGCCAGCAGGGCAGAGGGGTTCTCCGGAGAGCAGTACTTC. Protein: CASRAEGFSGEQYF.

The rearrangement joins TRBV7-9 to TRBJ1-2, with a tentative D call TRBD1 (5 bases). This CDR3 has 15 residues. The germline gives CDR1 SEHNR, CDR2 FQNEAQ (reference sequence). Trimming left V 1 base short and J 7 bases short, with 16 bases between. This CDR3 reads CASSLVGREAIGYTF. CDR3 nucleotide sequence: TGTGCCAGCAGCTTAGTGGGCAGGGAAGCCATTGGCTACACCTTC.

Turning to this clone: A far more abundant clone sits one base away, making this likely a read error. The chain uses TRBV30 and TRBJ2-5; unclear D gene. This CDR3 is built from 12 residues. Germline V gene sequence: CDR1 GTSNPN, CDR2 SVGIG (reference sequence). CDR3 nucleotides: TGTGCCTGGAGAACGGACCAAGAGACCAAGTACTTC. As protein: CAWRTDQETKYF.

V and J are TRBV27 and TRBJ2-2; D unclear. The ends were cut back, 5 bases at V and 0 bases at J, with 19 bases in the middle. The CDR3 sequence is 18 residues long. Germline CDR1 reads MNHEY; CDR2 reads SMNVEV (reference sequence). The CDR3 DNA sequence: TGTGCCAGCAGTCCGGTAAGAGGAGCGCCTCCGAACACCGGGGAGCTGTTTTTT. This encodes CASSPVRGAPPNTGELFF.

The rearrangement uses TRBV7-9 and TRBJ1-1; D may be TRBD1 (6 bases). This CDR3 spans 13 amino acids. The germline V gene encodes CDR1 SEHNR and CDR2 FQNEAQ (reference sequence). V was clipped by 4 bases and J by 7 bases, with 13 bases between them. Here the CDR3 reads CASSSLGGGEAFF. The CDR3 DNA reads as TGTGCCAGCAGCTCCCTCGGGGGCGGTGAAGCTTTCTTT.

The chain carries TRBV7-2 and TRBJ1-2; 8 positions match TRBD1. Trimming at V came to 4 bases and at J to 10 bases, leaving 11 bases not matched to a gene. The CDR3 has 14 amino acids. CDR1 SGHTA and CDR2 FQGNSA come from the germline V gene. The CDR3 region has the DNA TGTGCCAGCAGCTCCGCCCAGGGGGCGCGGGTCTACACCTTC. Its translation: CASSSAQGARVYTF.

This chain uses TRBV9 with TRBJ2-3; 8 positions match TRBD2. The CDR3 length is 15 residues. J lost 6 bases, V lost 3 bases, and 9 bases had no gene match. The germline CDR1 and CDR2 sequences are SGDLS and YYNGEE. The CDR3 reads CASSAGTSERDTQYF. The CDR3 nucleotides are TGTGCCAGCAGCGCCGGGACTAGTGAACGTGATACGCAGTATTTT.

In its sample, this clone was seen a few times. This chain connects TRBV11-2 to TRBJ1-4, with no clear D. Germline V gene data show CDR1 as SGHAT and CDR2 as FQNNGV. Trimming pared 1 base from V and 5 bases from J, leaving 5 bases between. This CDR3 is built from 13 residues. CDR3 region: CASSLGRNEKLFF. CDR3 DNA: TGTGCCAGCAGCTTAGGACGGAATGAAAAACTGTTTTTT.

The chain joins TRBV29-1 to TRBJ2-1, with 7 nucleotides matching TRBD1. Germline V lookup: CDR1 SQVTM, CDR2 ANQGSEA. The CDR3 has 12 amino acids. Written as DNA, the CDR3 is TGCCCTCTAGGGGGCGCCTGTAATGAGCAGTTCTTC. It codes for CPLGGACNEQFF.

The J gene is TRBJ2-1, the V gene TRBV10-2, with D perhaps matching TRBD2 (6 bases). The germline gives CDR1 WSHSY, CDR2 SAAADI. V shed 6 bases and J shed 2 bases, with 14 bases lying between them. The CDR3 spans 15 residues. The CDR3 sequence: CASSRGAFAYNEQFF. CDR3 sequence (DNA): TGCGCCAGCAGCCGCGGGGCATTTGCCTACAATGAGCAGTTCTTC.

The V call is TRBV6-5, the J call TRBJ2-7; D uncertain. Trimming cost V 2 bases and J 5 bases, with 4 bases left between them. The CDR3 totals 11 residues. CDR1 and CDR2 (germline): MNHEY, SVGAGI. The CDR3 here is CASSYGHEQYF. CDR3 nucleotide sequence: TGTGCCAGCAGTTACGGTCACGAGCAGTACTTC.

The rearrangement joins TRBV12-5 to TRBJ2-1; 11 positions agree with TRBD2. J gave up 3 bases and V 0 bases, and 13 bases lay outside the gene matches. In germline, CDR1 is LGHNT, CDR2 FRNRAP. CDR3 size: 20 residues. The CDR3 nucleotides are TGTGCTAGTGGTTTGGTACTGGTACCAGGGGGACTAGCGGACTACAATGAGCAGTTCTTC. Residues: CASGLVLVPGGLADYNEQFF.